The 30 T cell receptor beta chains below were found in one sample sequenced in a study of radiotherapy plus CTLA-4 blockade in lung cancer. Measured with immunoSEQ multiplex PCR; TCRdb has only the in-frame clones, and not every one. The data show about 98,000 clones, with 80% to 85% seen just once and 3% to 4% held by the top ten. The starting material was peripheral blood, obtained from a patient treated with radiotherapy plus ipilimumab. The receptors shown here come from a human donor with non-small cell lung cancer who had a partial response to radiotherapy plus ipilimumab.

V gene TRBV7-2 combines with J gene TRBJ2-5; 8 bases agree with TRBD1. The trim removed 2 bases at V and 5 bases at J, leaving 10 bases unmatched. Germline loops: CDR1 SGHTA, CDR2 FQGNSA. The CDR3 runs 16 residues. In DNA, the CDR3 is TGTGCCAGCAGCTTAAGTTCGGCAGGGGGCATGGAGACCCAGTACTTC. Translating it yields CASSLSSAGGMETQYF.

Concerning this clone itself: The sample contains more than one DNA sequence encoding this CDR3. The genes are TRBV7-3 and TRBJ2-1, with TRBD2 identical over 9 bases. Germline CDR1 SGHTA, CDR2 FQGTGA. This CDR3 comprises 15 residues. The junction had 6 bases not matched to a gene; V was cut back by 5 bases and J by 4 bases. CDR3 residues: CASSLTSGPYNEQFF. CDR3 coding DNA: TGTGCCAGCAGCCTCACTAGCGGGCCATACAATGAGCAGTTCTTC. Filled out from reference TRBV7-3 and TRBJ2-1, the complete variable domain reads GAGVSQTPSNKVTEKGKYVELRCDPISGHTALYWYRQSLGQGPEFLIYFQGTGAADDSGLPNDRFFAVRPEGSVSTLKIQRTERGDSAVYLCASSLTSGPYNEQFFGPGTRLTVL.

The chain is built from TRBV6-6 and TRBJ1-1; perhaps TRBD1 as D (6 bases). This CDR3 is built from 14 residues. Germline CDR1 reads MNHNY; CDR2 reads SVGAGI (reference sequence). The germline V and J ends were trimmed by 5 bases and 5 bases, with 15 bases remaining between them. The CDR3 bases are TGTGCCAGCAGTGTACAGGGAAGTAAAACTGAAGCTTTCTTT. Translation gives CASSVQGSKTEAFF.

This clone showed up just a few times. DNA of the CDR3: TGTGCCAGCAGCCCCGACCTCGGGGGGCGCTCTGGCTACACCTTC. Translating gives CASSPDLGGRSGYTF. The rearrangement joins TRBV7-3 to TRBJ1-2, with D maybe TRBD1 (6 bases). The germline V gene encodes CDR1 SGHTA and CDR2 FQGTGA. There are 15 residues in the CDR3. V lost 5 bases and J lost 7, with 20 bases in between.

The V call is TRBV9, the J call TRBJ2-7; 7 bases are shared with TRBD2. Germline-derived CDR1 and CDR2 are SGDLS and YYNGEE. The CDR3 totals 15 residues. Trimming cost V 3 bases and J 3 bases; bases outside gene matches: 9. The CDR3 nucleotides are TGTGCCAGCAGCGCCAGACCGGGACTATTCTACGAGCAGTACTTC. Translating it yields CASSARPGLFYEQYF.

The genes are TRBV19 and TRBJ2-1; TRBD2 agrees at 7 bases. V was pared by 8 bases and J by 4 bases, with 8 bases of the junction left unmatched. Germline V gives CDR1 LNHDA, CDR2 SQIVND (reference sequence). This CDR3 spans 14 amino acids. The CDR3 nucleotides are TGTGCCAGTGACGGGGGGAGCGAATACAATGAGCAGTTCTTC. It translates to CASDGGSEYNEQFF.

The V gene is TRBV7-2, the J gene TRBJ1-5; 10 nucleotides line up with TRBD1. V was clipped by 4 bases and J by 6 bases; unmatched bases: 6. The germline V gene encodes CDR1 SGHTA and CDR2 FQGNSA. This CDR3 comprises 15 residues. CDR3 residues: CASSYKGQGSQPQHF. Here the CDR3 DNA reads TGTGCCAGCAGCTACAAGGGACAGGGGTCTCAGCCCCAGCATTTT. Filled out from reference TRBV7-2 and TRBJ1-5, the complete variable domain reads GAGVSQSPSNKVTEKGKDVELRCDPISGHTALYWYRQSLGQGLEFLIYFQGNSAPDKSGLPSDRFSAERTGGSVSTLTIQRTQQEDSAVYLCASSYKGQGSQPQHFGDGTRLSIL.

V gene TRBV6-5 combines with J gene TRBJ2-2; 7 nucleotides align to TRBD2. CDR1 MNHEY and CDR2 SVGAGI come from the germline V gene. The length of the CDR3 is 12 residues. Trimming at V came to 5 bases and at J to 7 bases, leaving 1 base not matched to a gene. The CDR3 here is CASSRTSGELFF. The CDR3 DNA is TGTGCCAGCAGTCGGACTAGCGGGGAGCTGTTTTTT.

The V and J genes are TRBV5-6 and TRBJ2-5, with 7 bases aligning to TRBD1. Germline CDR1 is SGHDT and CDR2 is YYEEEE. The CDR3 totals 17 residues. With 3 bases clipped from V and 2 bases from J, the junction kept 13 bases outside the gene matches. CDR3 protein: CASSSLTGSNRQETQYF. The CDR3 region has the DNA TGTGCCAGCAGCTCGCTGACAGGGAGCAACAGACAAGAGACCCAGTACTTC.

This chain joins TRBV9 and TRBJ2-1; 13 bases match TRBD2. V lost 4 bases, J lost 8 bases, and 12 bases stayed unmatched. Germline V gene sequence: CDR1 SGDLS, CDR2 YYNGEE. CDR3 length: 17 residues. The CDR3 nucleotides are TGTGCCAGCAGCCCTATTGCCGGGACTAGCGGGAAACATGAGCAGTTCTTC. It specifies CASSPIAGTSGKHEQFF.

This clone was seen only once. This chain connects TRBV7-8 to TRBJ2-2; D perhaps matches TRBD2 (5 bases). Per germline, CDR1 SGHVS and CDR2 FQNEAQ. The CDR3 runs 15 residues. The V end lost 5 bases, the J end lost 0 bases, and 10 bases lay between the germline ends. The CDR3, as DNA: TGTGCCAGCAGCCTAGGGAGCGCGAACACCGGGGAGCTGTTTTTT. Translated: CASSLGSANTGELFF.

The chain uses TRBV5-1 and TRBJ1-2; 10 bases map to TRBD1. The CDR3 spans 16 residues. Per germline, CDR1 SGHRS and CDR2 YFSETQ. Trimming removed 3 bases from V and 7 bases from J; junction bases left unmatched: 12. Here the CDR3 reads CASSSSDRGTLGGYTF. For the CDR3, the DNA is TGCGCCAGCAGCTCCTCGGACAGGGGGACCCTGGGTGGCTACACCTTC.

The chain carries TRBV6-5 and TRBJ1-1; D call uncertain. Deletions cut 6 bases from V and 1 base from J, with 6 bases between. The length of the CDR3 is 12 residues. The germline V gene has CDR1 MNHEY and CDR2 SVGAGI. CDR3 loop: CASRTQNTEAFF. The CDR3 DNA is TGTGCCAGCAGGACTCAGAACACTGAAGCTTTCTTT.

The chain joins TRBV25-1 to TRBJ1-5; D call uncertain. This CDR3 region has 14 residues. The germline V gene encodes CDR1 MGHDK and CDR2 SYGVNS. V lost 0 bases and J 9 bases, leaving 12 bases between the germline ends. This CDR3 reads CASSEYGEDGPQHF. DNA for the CDR3: TGTGCCAGCAGTGAATATGGGGAGGACGGGCCCCAGCATTTT. The full variable domain, in which reference TRBV25-1 and TRBJ1-5 provide the parts outside the CDR3, is EADIYQTPRYLVIGTGKKITLECSQTMGHDKMYWYQQDPGMELHLIHYSYGVNSTEKGDLSSESTVSRIRTEHFPLTLESARPSHTSQYLCASSEYGEDGPQHFGDGTRLSIL.

V is TRBV7-3 and J is TRBJ2-5, with 10 bases that match TRBD1. Per the germline V gene, CDR1 is SGHTA and CDR2 is FQGTGA. After removal of 3 bases from V and 5 bases from J, the junction contained 3 bases not matched to a gene. The CDR3 sequence is 14 residues long. The CDR3 here is CASSLAGQGETQYF. For the CDR3, the DNA is TGTGCCAGCAGCTTGGCGGGACAGGGGGAGACCCAGTACTTC.

The rearrangement uses TRBV30 and TRBJ2-1, with D perhaps matching TRBD1 (6 bases). CDR3 length: 15 amino acids. V was clipped by 3 bases and J by 6 bases, with 18 bases between them. Germline lookup yields CDR1 GTSNPN and CDR2 SVGIG (reference sequence). DNA of the CDR3: TGTGCCTGGAGCCGGGACCAAGCGACAGGCAATGAGCAGTTCTTC. This translates into CAWSRDQATGNEQFF.

The chain carries TRBV6-1 and TRBJ1-5, with 7 bases aligning to TRBD1. Trimming cost V 4 bases and J 0 bases; bases outside gene matches: 18. The CDR3 is 20 residues long. Germline V lookup: CDR1 MNHNS, CDR2 SASEGT. CDR3 bases: TGTGCCAGCAGTGGGAGGGGGAGCGCAGGGGGTGCCTATAGCAATCAGCCCCAGCATTTT. It codes for CASSGRGSAGGAYSNQPQHF.

The chain carries TRBV2 and TRBJ2-6; the D gene is possibly TRBD2 (5 bases). The CDR3 runs to 14 residues. Trimming cost V 11 bases and J 4 bases, with 15 bases left between them. The germline V gene encodes CDR1 SNHLY and CDR2 FYNNEI. The CDR3 DNA is TGTGCCGGCGGGCAGTCGTCAGGGGCCAACGTCCTGACTTTC. Translating it yields CAGGQSSGANVLTF.

This clone was recorded once. The V gene is TRBV7-2, the J gene TRBJ2-6; D remains unclear. Germline-derived CDR1 and CDR2 are SGHTA and FQGNSA. This CDR3 is built from 17 residues. The V and J ends lost 7 bases and 2 bases respectively, with 18 bases between them. CDR3 residues: CASNPESKPTGANVLTF. The CDR3 bases are TGTGCCAGCAACCCCGAGTCGAAGCCGACTGGGGCCAACGTCCTGACTTTC.

To note about this clone: The junction shows a germline mismatch at one end, possibly a read error. V and J are TRBV7-9 and TRBJ2-1; D is ambiguous. From germline, CDR1 is SEHNR and CDR2 FQNEAQ (reference sequence). This CDR3 is 13 amino acids long. In DNA, the CDR3 is TGTGCCAGCAGCCCTTACTCCGACAATGAGCAGTTCTTC. The encoded protein is CASSPYSDNEQFF.

The chain links TRBV18 to TRBJ1-2, with 7 bases aligning to TRBD1. The CDR3 loop spans 15 amino acids. In germline, CDR1 is KGHSH, CDR2 LQKENI. V was clipped by 6 bases and J by 1 base; unmatched bases: 8. CDR3 residues: CASSTGTVINYGYTF. The DNA of the CDR3 is TGTGCCAGCTCGACCGGGACAGTGATTAACTATGGCTACACCTTC.

The chain couples TRBV28 to TRBJ2-5, with D maybe TRBD2 (5 bases). The DNA end favors TRBJ2-7, so the J call may be wrong. The CDR3 consists of 13 residues. CDR1 and CDR2 from the germline V gene are MDHEN and SYDVKM. The CDR3 protein is CASSDPDGIEQYF. CDR3 sequence (DNA): TGTGCCAGCAGTGACCCCGACGGGATCGAGCAGTACTTC.

This chain uses TRBV5-1 with TRBJ2-7, with 7 bases fitting TRBD2. Germline V CDR1 and CDR2: SGHRS, YFSETQ. The ends lost 0 bases at V and 2 bases at J; junction bases unmatched: 5. This CDR3 has 15 residues. The CDR3 loop is CASSLDPSGTYEQYF. The CDR3 DNA reads as TGCGCCAGCAGCTTGGATCCTAGCGGAACCTACGAGCAGTACTTC.

V gene TRBV27 combines with J gene TRBJ2-1; weak D call: TRBD2 (6 bases). Germline V CDR1 and CDR2: MNHEY, SMNVEV (reference sequence). The germline V and J ends were trimmed by 1 base and 0 bases, with 16 bases remaining between them. This CDR3 comprises 18 residues. The CDR3 is CASSLFRTLASSYNEQFF. The CDR3 DNA sequence: TGTGCCAGCAGTTTATTTAGGACCCTAGCGAGCTCCTACAATGAGCAGTTCTTC.

This clone was counted a few times. This chain links TRBV7-8 with TRBJ2-1; TRBD1 might be the D (5 bases). Germline V gene data show CDR1 as SGHVS and CDR2 as FQNEAQ. This CDR3 comprises 16 residues. Trimming cost V 10 bases and J 4 bases, with 23 bases left between them. The CDR3 nucleotides read TGTGCCACTCTCCAATCGCCCAGGGCCCCATACAATGAGCAGTTCTTC. The encoded protein is CATLQSPRAPYNEQFF.

As DNA, the CDR3 is TGTGCCAGTAGTATAGGGACAGGGCGCTATCAGCCCCAGCATTTT. It translates to CASSIGTGRYQPQHF. The chain carries TRBV19 and TRBJ1-5; 8 nucleotides agree with TRBD1. With 1 base clipped from V and 5 bases from J, the junction kept 4 bases outside the gene matches. The CDR3 runs 15 residues. Germline V lookup: CDR1 LNHDA, CDR2 SQIVND (reference sequence).

V gene TRBV4-2 combines with J gene TRBJ2-6; tentative D call: TRBD2 (6 bases). With 2 bases removed from V and 0 bases from J, the gap between germline ends came to 17 bases. There are 19 residues in the CDR3. Germline V gives CDR1 LGHNA, CDR2 YNFKEQ. The CDR3 loop is CASSQHSASANSGANVLTF. In nucleotides, the CDR3 is TGTGCCAGCAGCCAACACTCGGCTAGCGCCAACTCTGGGGCCAACGTCCTGACTTTC.

This chain links TRBV5-1 with TRBJ2-3; a possible D gene is TRBD1 (5 bases). The CDR3 sequence is 16 residues long. Germline assignment: CDR1 SGHRS and CDR2 YFSETQ. V was trimmed by 6 bases and J by 1 base, leaving 18 bases between them. Here the CDR3 reads CASTPTSGSGTDTQYF. For the CDR3, the DNA is TGCGCCAGCACCCCCACCTCAGGGTCAGGCACAGATACGCAGTATTTT.

The chain combines TRBV14 with TRBJ1-2; 7 bases line up with TRBD1. Looked up from germline, CDR1 is SGHDN and CDR2 is FVKESK. V was clipped by 5 bases and J by 8 bases; unmatched bases: 14. This CDR3 region has 15 residues. CDR3 bases: TGTGCCAGCAGCGCGCGGGACAGCGGCCCGGGGGGCTACACCTTC. Translation gives CASSARDSGPGGYTF.

This chain links TRBV5-1 with TRBJ2-7; 7 nucleotides agree with TRBD1. The CDR3 consists of 14 residues. V lost 4 bases to trimming and J lost 5 bases; unmatched junction nucleotides: 9. Germline V gene lookup returns CDR1 SGHRS and CDR2 YFSETQ. The CDR3 loop is CASSPGTAGDEQYF. The DNA of the CDR3 is TGCGCCAGCAGCCCCGGGACAGCCGGAGACGAGCAGTACTTC. Supplemented by reference TRBV5-1 and TRBJ2-7, the full variable domain reads KAGVTQTPRYLIKTRGQQVTLSCSPISGHRSVSWYQQTPGQGLQFLFEYFSETQRNKGNFPGRFSGRQFSNSRSEMNVSTLELGDSALYLCASSPGTAGDEQYFGPGTRLTVT.